These T cell receptor beta chains were read from a single sample in a study of cytomegalovirus exposure and HLA in healthy donors. TCRdb keeps only in-frame clones here, not all; method: immunoSEQ multiplex PCR. The sample has 210,000 or so clones, roughly four fifths seen once. Input material: PBMCs. These receptors came from a girl aged 2 to 9 in good health and CMV-seronegative. Each CDR3 is given with its conserved first and last residue. The order of the fields is clone size, J gene, D gene, V gene, CDR3 DNA, CDR3 protein. D genes are given only for firm matches. Clone size is not always given. Where it is, it says once, few, many or a class for expanded clones.

clone_size: .
j_call: TRBJ1-1
d_call: .
v_call: TRBV28
cdr3_nt: TGTGCCAGCAGTCCCCCCGGGGGTAGCGGCTTCTTT
cdr3_aa: CASSPPGGSGFF

clone_size: once
j_call: TRBJ2-7
d_call: .
v_call: TRBV21-1
cdr3_nt: TGTGCCAGCAAATTTAGTGAGGACCCCGGAGGTAGGTGTGATGAGCAGTACTTC
cdr3_aa: CASKFSEDPGGRCDEQYF

clone_size: .
j_call: TRBJ1-1
d_call: .
v_call: TRBV7-9
cdr3_nt: TGTTCCAGCAGCTTAGCTCAGGGGTTAGGGGCTTTCTTT
cdr3_aa: CSSSLAQGLGAFF

clone_size: .
j_call: TRBJ1-1
d_call: .
v_call: TRBV19
cdr3_nt: TGTGCCAGTAGTACGGGTACTGAAGCTTTCTTT
cdr3_aa: CASSTGTEAFF

clone_size: few
j_call: TRBJ2-5
d_call: TRBD2
v_call: TRBV2
cdr3_nt: TGTGCCAGCAGTGACGGGACTAGCGAGCAAGAGACCCAGTACTTC
cdr3_aa: CASSDGTSEQETQYF

clone_size: .
j_call: TRBJ1-2
d_call: TRBD1
v_call: TRBV4-1
cdr3_nt: TGCGCCAGCAGCCAAAGTAAAGGACAGGGGGCTAACTATGGCTACACCTTC
cdr3_aa: CASSQSKGQGANYGYTF

clone_size: .
j_call: TRBJ1-1
d_call: .
v_call: TRBV20-1
cdr3_nt: TGCAGTGCTAGATACGAGGGCGAAGCTTTCTTT
cdr3_aa: CSARYEGEAFF

clone_size: .
j_call: TRBJ2-7
d_call: TRBD1
v_call: TRBV27
cdr3_nt: TGTGCCAGCAGTTCGATGGGGGACAGTCGCTACGAGCAGTACTTC
cdr3_aa: CASSSMGDSRYEQYF

clone_size: .
j_call: TRBJ1-2
d_call: .
v_call: TRBV21-1
cdr3_nt: TGTGCCAGCAGCAAAAAAACTGGGGAGTATGGCTACACCTTC
cdr3_aa: CASSKKTGEYGYTF

clone_size: few
j_call: TRBJ2-4
d_call: .
v_call: TRBV27
cdr3_nt: TGTGCCAGCAGTTCGGGGGATTCGAGGCGTCACATTCAGTACTTC
cdr3_aa: CASSSGDSRRHIQYF

clone_size: .
j_call: TRBJ2-5
d_call: .
v_call: TRBV5-6
cdr3_nt: TGTGCCAGCAGCTTGGGAGGTTGGGAGACCCAGTACTTC
cdr3_aa: CASSLGGWETQYF

clone_size: .
j_call: TRBJ2-7
d_call: TRBD1
v_call: TRBV9
cdr3_nt: TGTGCCAGCAGCGTAGAAGGGGGCGTCTACGAGCAGTACTTC
cdr3_aa: CASSVEGGVYEQYF

clone_size: .
j_call: TRBJ2-2
d_call: TRBD2
v_call: TRBV10-3
cdr3_nt: TGTGCCATCAGTGAAAGCGGGAGTAACACCGGGGAGCTGTTTTTT
cdr3_aa: CAISESGSNTGELFF

clone_size: .
j_call: TRBJ1-5
d_call: .
v_call: TRBV10-2
cdr3_nt: TGCGCCAGCAGTGTGTTTGAGAATCAGCCCCAGCATTTT
cdr3_aa: CASSVFENQPQHF

clone_size: .
j_call: TRBJ1-5
d_call: TRBD1
v_call: TRBV6-1
cdr3_nt: TGTGCCAGCAGAAGCACAGGGGGCGGAAGGCAGCCCCAGCATTTT
cdr3_aa: CASRSTGGGRQPQHF

clone_size: few
j_call: TRBJ1-1
d_call: .
v_call: TRBV19
cdr3_nt: TGTGCCAGTGTCTCGGGATGGACCATGAACACTGAAGCTTTCTTT
cdr3_aa: CASVSGWTMNTEAFF

clone_size: once
j_call: TRBJ2-5
d_call: TRBD1
v_call: TRBV19
cdr3_nt: TGTGCCAGTAGTAAGGGAGGACCGGGACAGGGGAGAGAGACCCAGTACTTC
cdr3_aa: CASSKGGPGQGRETQYF

clone_size: few
j_call: TRBJ1-2
d_call: .
v_call: TRBV2
cdr3_nt: TGTGCCAGCAGTCCTGACAGGTCCGGCTATGGCTACACCTTC
cdr3_aa: CASSPDRSGYGYTF

clone_size: .
j_call: TRBJ1-2
d_call: TRBD1
v_call: TRBV19
cdr3_nt: TGTGCCAGTAGTACAGGACAGGGTGACTATGGCTACACCTTC
cdr3_aa: CASSTGQGDYGYTF

clone_size: few
j_call: TRBJ2-2
d_call: .
v_call: TRBV10-3
cdr3_nt: TGTGCCATAAAAACCCCTAACGGGGAGCTGTTTTTT
cdr3_aa: CAIKTPNGELFF

clone_size: .
j_call: TRBJ1-2
d_call: .
v_call: TRBV5-6
cdr3_nt: TGTGCCAGCAGCATCGCTCGGGGAGGCTACACCTTC
cdr3_aa: CASSIARGGYTF

clone_size: .
j_call: TRBJ2-1
d_call: TRBD2
v_call: TRBV11-2
cdr3_nt: TGTGCCAGCACCCAAAGCGGGAGATTGGGGAATGAGCAGTTCTTC
cdr3_aa: CASTQSGRLGNEQFF

clone_size: .
j_call: TRBJ1-2
d_call: .
v_call: TRBV19
cdr3_nt: TGTGCCAGTAGTATCCCCAACGACAGACCAAACAACTATGGCTACACCTTC
cdr3_aa: CASSIPNDRPNNYGYTF

clone_size: .
j_call: TRBJ2-2
d_call: TRBD2
v_call: TRBV5-6
cdr3_nt: TGTGCCAGCAGCCACCCGTCACTAGCGGACAACACCGGGGAGCTGTTTTTT
cdr3_aa: CASSHPSLADNTGELFF

clone_size: .
j_call: TRBJ1-6
d_call: .
v_call: TRBV2
cdr3_nt: TGTGCCAGCAGTGAACGTGAGAATTCACCCCTCCACTTT
cdr3_aa: CASSERENSPLHF

clone_size: once
j_call: TRBJ1-1
d_call: .
v_call: TRBV7-6
cdr3_nt: TGTGCCAGCAGCACTCCCATGAACACTGAAGCTTTCTTT
cdr3_aa: CASSTPMNTEAFF

clone_size: .
j_call: TRBJ2-3
d_call: TRBD2
v_call: TRBV4-1
cdr3_nt: TGCGCCAGCAGCCAAGAGGAACTAGCGGCTGTGGTAAATACGCAGTATTTT
cdr3_aa: CASSQEELAAVVNTQYF

clone_size: .
j_call: TRBJ2-2
d_call: .
v_call: TRBV30
cdr3_nt: TGTGCCTGGAGTGCTACCGGGGAGCTGTTTTTT
cdr3_aa: CAWSATGELFF

clone_size: .
j_call: TRBJ1-1
d_call: .
v_call: TRBV14
cdr3_nt: TGTGCCAGCAGCCAAGAACCCCTGAGGATATTGAACACTGAAGCTTTCTTT
cdr3_aa: CASSQEPLRILNTEAFF

clone_size: few
j_call: TRBJ1-1
d_call: .
v_call: TRBV10-1
cdr3_nt: TGCGCCAGCAGTGCGACGACAGGCAACACTGAAGCTTTCTTT
cdr3_aa: CASSATTGNTEAFF

clone_size: .
j_call: TRBJ1-4
d_call: TRBD1
v_call: TRBV6-1
cdr3_nt: TGTGCCAGCAGTGACGGACAGGGGAGGGCAAAACTGTTTTTT
cdr3_aa: CASSDGQGRAKLFF

clone_size: few
j_call: TRBJ2-3
d_call: TRBD2
v_call: TRBV9
cdr3_nt: TGTGCCAGCAGCCGTTCGGGAGCGGGGGCCTACACAGATACGCAGTATTTT
cdr3_aa: CASSRSGAGAYTDTQYF

clone_size: .
j_call: TRBJ1-5
d_call: .
v_call: TRBV5-6
cdr3_nt: TGTGCCAGCAGCTTGGGACAGGCCAATCAGCCCCAGCATTTT
cdr3_aa: CASSLGQANQPQHF

clone_size: .
j_call: TRBJ2-1
d_call: TRBD2
v_call: TRBV10-2
cdr3_nt: TGCGCCAGCAGGGGGGGACTAGCGGGAGATAATGAGCAGTTCTTC
cdr3_aa: CASRGGLAGDNEQFF

clone_size: .
j_call: TRBJ1-5
d_call: .
v_call: TRBV30
cdr3_nt: TGTGCCTGGAGTGTGGGGCGCCCAGGCTCGGGTCAGCCCCAGCATTTT
cdr3_aa: CAWSVGRPGSGQPQHF

clone_size: .
j_call: TRBJ2-7
d_call: .
v_call: TRBV4-1
cdr3_nt: TGCGCCAGCAGCCAAGATGGGCCCGAGCAGTACTTC
cdr3_aa: CASSQDGPEQYF

clone_size: .
j_call: TRBJ2-1
d_call: TRBD2
v_call: TRBV7-8
cdr3_nt: TGTGCCAGCAGCTTATACTCTAGCGGGAGTAGGAATGAGCAGTTCTTC
cdr3_aa: CASSLYSSGSRNEQFF

clone_size: .
j_call: TRBJ2-1
d_call: .
v_call: TRBV5-1
cdr3_nt: TGCGCCAGCAGCTTGGATAGCCTCTACAATGAGCAGTTCTTC
cdr3_aa: CASSLDSLYNEQFF

clone_size: .
j_call: TRBJ2-3
d_call: TRBD1
v_call: TRBV7-2
cdr3_nt: TGTGCCAGCAGCGCCCAGGGGGCGCGGACAGATACGCAGTATTTT
cdr3_aa: CASSAQGARTDTQYF

clone_size: once
j_call: TRBJ1-2
d_call: .
v_call: TRBV6-5
cdr3_nt: TGTGCCAGCAGACCCATGACAGCATCGCGAGGTGGCTACACCTTC
cdr3_aa: CASRPMTASRGGYTF

clone_size: .
j_call: TRBJ2-1
d_call: TRBD2
v_call: TRBV10-3
cdr3_nt: TGTGCCATCAGAGCGGGAGGACCCCCAAGCTCCTACAATGAGCAGTTCTTC
cdr3_aa: CAIRAGGPPSSYNEQFF

clone_size: .
j_call: TRBJ2-7
d_call: TRBD2
v_call: TRBV29-1
cdr3_nt: TGCAGCGTTGAAATGCGGGGGGGCCGCGAGCAGTACTTC
cdr3_aa: CSVEMRGGREQYF

clone_size: few
j_call: TRBJ2-7
d_call: .
v_call: TRBV4-1
cdr3_nt: TGCGCCAGCAGCCAAGGCCCCGGGGGCTCCTACGAGCAGTACTTC
cdr3_aa: CASSQGPGGSYEQYF

clone_size: .
j_call: TRBJ2-3
d_call: TRBD2
v_call: TRBV14
cdr3_nt: TGTGCCAGCAGCCAACTAGCGGGAGGCTTTGTAGATACGCAGTATTTT
cdr3_aa: CASSQLAGGFVDTQYF

clone_size: few
j_call: TRBJ2-2
d_call: .
v_call: TRBV5-1
cdr3_nt: TGCGCCAGCAGCTTTAAGCCCAAAAACACCGGGGAGCTGTTTTTT
cdr3_aa: CASSFKPKNTGELFF

clone_size: .
j_call: TRBJ2-7
d_call: TRBD2
v_call: TRBV4-2
cdr3_nt: TGTGCCAGCAGAAAGACTAGCGGGAAGACTGGCTACGAGCAGTACTTC
cdr3_aa: CASRKTSGKTGYEQYF

clone_size: once
j_call: TRBJ1-2
d_call: .
v_call: TRBV5-4
cdr3_nt: TGTGCCAGCAGCCCGGAGGGTCTCTATGGCTACACCTTC
cdr3_aa: CASSPEGLYGYTF

clone_size: .
j_call: TRBJ2-1
d_call: TRBD2
v_call: TRBV19
cdr3_nt: TGTGCCAGTACTACTGGGACTAGCTTTTCATCATACAATGAGCAGTTCTTC
cdr3_aa: CASTTGTSFSSYNEQFF